The TCR beta chain described here comes from a study of cytomegalovirus exposure and HLA in healthy donors. This PCR relied on a set of 60 Vbeta primers and 13 Jbeta primers. TCRdb's copy holds only in-frame clones and misses some; the assay was immunoSEQ multiplex PCR. The table shows about 240,000 clones, with around four fifths occurring only once. This clone is a singleton in its sample. The antigen is undetermined. The germline V gene encodes CDR1 LNHDA and CDR2 SQIVND (reference sequence). The germline V and J ends were trimmed by 4 bases and 3 bases, with 12 bases remaining between them. The CDR3 is 14 amino acids. Study findings and constraints: CMV serostatus was the sole immune exposure data available.

The chain recombines TRBV19 with TRBJ1-1; the D gene is possibly TRBD1 (5 bases). This sequence was found in a boy younger than 18 in good health and CMV-seronegative. The sequenced sample consisted of PBMCs. CDR3 sequence reads: CASSKGRVYTEAFF. CDR3 nucleotides: TGTGCCAGTAGTAAAGGCAGGGTATACACTGAAGCTTTCTTT.